These 30 T cell receptor beta chains originate from one sample sequenced in a study of cytomegalovirus exposure and HLA in healthy donors. The primer mix had 60 Vbeta and 13 Jbeta primers. TCRdb keeps only in-frame clones here, not all; method: immunoSEQ multiplex PCR. The sample records roughly 190,000 clones, roughly four fifths being singletons. Sequenced input: PBMCs. These receptors were obtained from a woman in her forties or fifties in good health and CMV-seropositive.

This clone showed up just a few times. The rearrangement links TRBV19 to TRBJ2-7; 7 nucleotides line up with TRBD1. CDR3 length equals 14 residues. Losses at the gene ends were 1 base for V and 7 bases for J; bases not matched to a gene: 7. CDR1 and CDR2 (germline): LNHDA, SQIVND (reference sequence). The CDR3 spells CASSIALLDREQYF. CDR3 in DNA: TGTGCCAGTAGTATAGCCCTCCTGGACAGGGAGCAGTACTTC.

Only a few counts were recorded for this clone. CDR3 bases: TGCGCCAGCAGCCTCCGTTCGGGTGGGTACGAGCAGTACTTC. This gives the protein CASSLRSGGYEQYF. The V gene is TRBV4-1, the J gene TRBJ2-7; D unresolved. CDR1 is MGHRA, CDR2 YSYEKL, per germline. V gave up 4 bases and J gave up 4 bases, with 14 bases separating them. The CDR3 has 14 amino acids.

The genes are TRBV7-8 and TRBJ1-1; D unclear. Trimming left V 5 bases short and J 4 bases short, with 20 bases between. CDR1 and CDR2 from the germline V gene are SGHVS and FQNEAQ. This CDR3 is built from 16 residues. The CDR3 spells CASSPSPQMEATEAFF. The CDR3, as DNA: TGTGCCAGCAGCCCGTCCCCCCAGATGGAGGCCACTGAAGCTTTCTTT.

The chain has TRBV18 and TRBJ2-1, with 7 nucleotides matching TRBD2. Germline loops: CDR1 KGHSH, CDR2 LQKENI. The ends lost 0 bases at V and 6 bases at J; junction bases unmatched: 8. There are 16 residues in the CDR3. This CDR3 reads CASSPPGGLVRNEQFF. The CDR3 region has the DNA TGTGCCAGCTCACCACCGGGAGGGCTAGTCCGCAATGAGCAGTTCTTC.

This CDR3 reads CASSQTRTGGGEQYF. In DNA, the CDR3 is TGTGCCAGCAGCCAAACCCGGACAGGGGGAGGCGAGCAGTACTTC. The gene calls are TRBV4-2 and TRBJ2-7; TRBD1 matches 10 bases. The germline gives CDR1 LGHNA, CDR2 YNFKEQ. The V segment lost 2 bases and the J segment 6 bases; nucleotides outside the gene matches: 7. The CDR3 has 15 residues.

The chain links TRBV5-1 to TRBJ2-1; 7 bases are a match to TRBD1. This CDR3 contains 15 residues. V dropped 1 base and J dropped 5; count of bases not matched to a gene: 6. CDR1 is SGHRS and CDR2 is YFSETQ in the germline V gene. In DNA form, the CDR3 reads TGCGCCAGCAGCTTGCGGACAGGCGGTCACAATGAGCAGTTCTTC. It is translated as CASSLRTGGHNEQFF.

This chain uses TRBV11-2 with TRBJ2-2; no definite D call. Germline assignment: CDR1 SGHAT and CDR2 FQNNGV. The CDR3 has 17 amino acids. V lost 4 bases, J lost 2 bases, and 17 bases lay in between. The CDR3 nucleotides are TGTGCCAGCAGCTCTTCGAGGTCTCGACTTAACACCGGGGAGCTGTTTTTT. Residues: CASSSSRSRLNTGELFF.

The genes are TRBV30 and TRBJ1-6, with D perhaps TRBD1 (6 bases). CDR3 length equals 15 residues. The germline gives CDR1 GTSNPN, CDR2 SVGIG (reference sequence). V was pared by 0 bases and J by 6 bases, with 12 bases between. DNA for the CDR3: TGTGCCTGGAGTGTATTGGAACAGGGTAATTCACCCCTCCACTTT. Translated, it gives CAWSVLEQGNSPLHF.

The gene calls are TRBV5-4 and TRBJ2-7; 12 bases match TRBD1. Germline-derived CDR1 and CDR2 are SGHNT and YYREEE (reference sequence). The J segment lost 7 bases and the V segment lost 7 bases, leaving 9 bases of the junction unmatched. The CDR3 spans 14 residues. CDR3 sequence (DNA): TGTGCCAGCGGCCAGGGACAGGGGGCTGAGGAGCAGTACTTC. As protein: CASGQGQGAEEQYF.

The rearrangement joins TRBV18 to TRBJ2-7, with D hard to call. The V and J ends lost 1 base and 0 bases respectively, with 7 bases between them. Germline loops: CDR1 KGHSH, CDR2 LQKENI. There are 14 residues in the CDR3. CDR3 nucleotide sequence: TGTGCCAGCTCACCACGGCAGTCCTCCTACGAGCAGTACTTC. It yields the protein CASSPRQSSYEQYF.

The V gene is TRBV19, the J gene TRBJ1-4; a possible D gene is TRBD1 (6 bases). The CDR3 is made up of 14 amino acids. Looked up from germline, CDR1 is LNHDA and CDR2 is SQIVND (reference sequence). With 7 bases removed from V and 7 bases from J, the gap between germline ends came to 16 bases. CDR3 loop: CASTPWEGGEKLFF. For the CDR3, the DNA is TGTGCCAGTACCCCTTGGGAGGGGGGTGAAAAACTGTTTTTT.

This chain connects TRBV23-1 to TRBJ1-5; D gene uncertain. TRBV23-1 counts as an open reading frame of uncertain function. V gave up 3 bases and J gave up 6 bases, with 12 bases separating them. The CDR3 runs to 14 residues. CDR3 loop: CASSHDRVSQPQHF. The CDR3 DNA reads TGCGCCAGCAGTCATGACCGGGTAAGTCAGCCCCAGCATTTT.

This clone is deemed medium-sized (0.01 to 0.1%). The identical CDR3 is also encoded by other nucleotide sequences in the sample. The chain links TRBV30 to TRBJ1-1; D is uncertain. Trimming removed 4 bases at V and 1 base at J, with 4 bases between. Germline V gene lookup returns CDR1 GTSNPN and CDR2 SVGIG (reference sequence). The CDR3 length is 11 residues. The CDR3 sequence: CAWIRNTEAFF. Here the CDR3 DNA reads TGTGCCTGGATCCGGAACACTGAAGCTTTCTTT.

The chain couples TRBV2 to TRBJ2-1; TRBD2 matches at 14 bases. The CDR3 contains 15 residues. Per the germline V gene, CDR1 is SNHLY and CDR2 is FYNNEI. J gave up 6 bases and V 6 bases, and 4 bases lay outside the gene matches. The CDR3 coding sequence is TGTGCCAGCAGAAGACTAGCGGGGGGGTTCAATGAGCAGTTCTTC. As protein: CASRRLAGGFNEQFF.

In regard to this clone: Mismatch with germline at one junction end may stem from a read error. Distinct nucleotide sequences in the sample also encode this CDR3. The V call is TRBV6-1, the J call TRBJ2-6; D is possibly TRBD1 (5 bases). In germline, CDR1 is MNHNS, CDR2 SASEGT. The CDR3 totals 15 residues. CDR3: CASSFRVYGANVLTF. DNA for the CDR3: TGTGCCAGCAGTTTTCGGGTATATGGGGCCAACGTCCTGACCTTC.

The genes are TRBV30 and TRBJ2-4; TRBD2 aligns across 10 bases. CDR3 length: 14 amino acids. From germline, CDR1 is GTSNPN and CDR2 SVGIG (reference sequence). J lost 7 bases, V lost 4 bases, and 7 bases had no gene match. CDR3 nucleotide sequence: TGTGCCTGGAACCTAGCGGGGGCTGGCAACATTCAGTACTTC. Protein: CAWNLAGAGNIQYF.

The sample holds a few counts of this clone. The V and J genes are TRBV7-2 and TRBJ2-5, with 10 bases aligning to TRBD2. The CDR3 covers 15 residues. Germline V gene lookup returns CDR1 SGHTA and CDR2 FQGNSA. Germline trimming cut 6 bases from V and 4 bases from J; bases unmatched to any gene: 8. The CDR3 DNA reads as TGTGCCAGCAGACCCGGACTAGCGGAGGGAGAGACCCAGTACTTC. Translation gives CASRPGLAEGETQYF.

This chain links TRBV30 with TRBJ2-3; D is unclear. The CDR3 is made up of 13 amino acids. Germline assignment: CDR1 GTSNPN and CDR2 SVGIG (reference sequence). Trimming shortened V by 1 base and J by 5 bases, and 10 bases separated the two germline ends. The CDR3 DNA sequence: TGTGCCTGGAGTGCCCCGGGTAAAGATACGCAGTATTTT. Protein product: CAWSAPGKDTQYF.

The J gene is TRBJ1-1, the V gene TRBV7-8; maybe TRBD1 (6 bases). The V and J ends lost 5 bases and 1 base respectively, with 8 bases between them. This CDR3 comprises 13 residues. Germline loops: CDR1 SGHVS, CDR2 FQNEAQ. The CDR3 coding sequence is TGTGCCAGCAGCCAGGGACAGAACACTGAAGCTTTCTTT. It specifies CASSQGQNTEAFF.

The CDR3 sequence: CAPHRGQGAGTGELFF. For the CDR3, the DNA is TGTGCCCCGCACCGGGGACAGGGGGCTGGCACCGGGGAGCTGTTTTTT. The V gene is TRBV21-1, the J gene TRBJ2-2; the D call of TRBD1 is as the table states it, not checked on the DNA. TRBV21-1 is assigned pseudogene status. CDR3 length equals 16 residues.

The rearrangement links TRBV11-2 to TRBJ2-1, with 8 bases identical to TRBD2. With 4 bases clipped from V and 6 bases from J, the junction kept 11 bases outside the gene matches. The germline V gene encodes CDR1 SGHAT and CDR2 FQNNGV. This CDR3 has 16 residues. In nucleotides, the CDR3 is TGTGCCAGCAGCTCCTTAACGGGGGGGGGACCCAATGAGCAGTTCTTC. Its translation: CASSSLTGGGPNEQFF.

This rearrangement joins TRBV7-9 to TRBJ1-2; the D gene is possibly TRBD1 (5 bases). CDR3 length equals 12 residues. The V end was cut by 5 bases, the J end by 12 bases, with 16 bases between. CDR1 is SEHNR, CDR2 FQNEAQ, per germline (reference sequence). The CDR3 DNA reads TGTGCCAGCAGCCATGACAGCCCATGGCACACCTTC. Amino acid sequence: CASSHDSPWHTF.

CDR3 nucleotides: TGTGCCAGCAGCTTAACAGGGAATGAGCAGTTCTTC. Its translation: CASSLTGNEQFF. The rearrangement links TRBV7-2 to TRBJ2-1, with a tentative D call TRBD1 (6 bases). The CDR3 is made up of 12 amino acids. Trimming removed 2 bases at V and 7 bases at J, with 6 bases between. CDR1 and CDR2 (germline): SGHTA, FQGNSA. The variable domain in full, with the rest retrieved from reference TRBV7-2 and TRBJ2-1, is GAGVSQSPSNKVTEKGKDVELRCDPISGHTALYWYRQSLGQGLEFLIYFQGNSAPDKSGLPSDRFSAERTGGSVSTLTIQRTQQEDSAVYLCASSLTGNEQFFGPGTRLTVL.

Here the CDR3 reads CASSQGRGRSYGYTF. In DNA form, the CDR3 reads TGCGCCAGCAGCCAAGGGAGGGGGCGAAGCTATGGCTACACCTTC. This chain links TRBV4-1 with TRBJ1-2; 7 nucleotides align to TRBD1. From germline, CDR1 is MGHRA and CDR2 YSYEKL. J lost 4 bases, V lost 1 base, and 6 bases had no gene match. There are 15 residues in the CDR3.

The rearrangement uses TRBV4-1 and TRBJ1-1; D not certain. The length of the CDR3 is 13 residues. Between the trimmed V and J ends, which lost 2 bases and 8 bases, there was a span of 12 bases. Germline CDR1 MGHRA, CDR2 YSYEKL. The CDR3 reads CASSQTTQREAFF. CDR3 sequence (DNA): TGCGCCAGCAGCCAAACGACGCAGAGGGAAGCTTTCTTT.

Remarks on this clone: The junction and the germline gene differ at one end; a read error may be behind it. V gene TRBV10-3 combines with J gene TRBJ1-1; weak D call: TRBD1 (6 bases). Germline V CDR1 and CDR2: ENHRY, SYGVKD. The CDR3 consists of 15 residues. In nucleotides, the CDR3 is TGTGCCATCAGTGAGTCCCCAGGGGAGAACACTAAAGCTTTCTTT. This translates into CAISESPGENTKAFF.

This clone was found a few times. The gene calls are TRBV11-2 and TRBJ2-5; 10 bases are shared with TRBD2. The ends lost 1 base at V and 5 bases at J; junction bases unmatched: 4. The CDR3 sequence is 15 residues long. Germline V lookup: CDR1 SGHAT, CDR2 FQNNGV. The DNA of the CDR3 is TGTGCCAGCAGCTTAGGCGCAGCGGGGGGGGAGACCCAGTACTTC. It yields the protein CASSLGAAGGETQYF. The entire variable domain, with the rest obtained from reference TRBV11-2 and TRBJ2-5, is as follows: EAGVAQSPRYKIIEKRQSVAFWCNPISGHATLYWYQQILGQGPKLLIQFQNNGVVDDSQLPKDRFSAERLKGVDSTLKIQPAKLEDSAVYLCASSLGAAGGETQYFGPGTRLLVL.

The chain has TRBV19 and TRBJ1-3, with 7 bases that match TRBD1. After removal of 8 bases from V and 0 bases from J, the junction contained 10 bases not matched to a gene. Germline V gene sequence: CDR1 LNHDA, CDR2 SQIVND (reference sequence). The CDR3 is made up of 16 amino acids. Here the CDR3 reads CASSRQGYFSGNTIYF. In DNA form, the CDR3 reads TGTGCCAGTTCCCGACAGGGATACTTCTCTGGAAACACCATATATTTT.

V usage is TRBV7-9 and J usage is TRBJ2-3; the D gene is possibly TRBD2 (5 bases). In germline, CDR1 is SEHNR, CDR2 FQNEAQ (reference sequence). The CDR3 has 15 amino acids. V was pared by 0 bases and J by 3 bases, with 10 bases between. The CDR3 region is CASSLAGSRTDTQYF. As DNA, the CDR3 is TGTGCCAGCAGCTTAGCAGGGAGCCGGACAGATACGCAGTATTTT.

The gene calls are TRBV6-5 and TRBJ1-2; 9 bases are a match to TRBD1. CDR3 length equals 14 residues. Per the germline V gene, CDR1 is MNHEY and CDR2 is SVGAGI. The V segment lost 2 bases and the J segment 2 bases; nucleotides outside the gene matches: 0. CDR3 nucleotides: TGTGCCAGCAGTTACGACAGGGGGAACTATGGCTACACCTTC. This translates into CASSYDRGNYGYTF.